This is a list of T cell receptor beta chains from one sample in a study of blood T cell repertoires in COVID-19. Clones were read by immunoSEQ multiplex PCR, and TCRdb kept only the in-frame ones, dropping some. The table has 180,000 or so clones, more than 75% seen once; the top ten hold 8.6%. Sequencing was done on a sample of peripheral blood. The receptors shown here come from a woman aged 45-65 years with active or convalescent COVID-19. The CDR3 runs from the conserved cysteine through the conserved F or W. A D gene is named only where the DNA matches it firmly. Clone size appears in some rows only: once, few, many, or a class for an expanded clone.

CDR3 protein	CDR3 DNA	D gene	clone size	J gene	V gene
CASSKLTGDGSNQPQHF	TGTGCCAGCAGCAAATTAACAGGGGATGGCAGCAATCAGCCCCAGCATTTT	.	.	TRBJ1-5	TRBV21-1
CASSPGAGLNYGYTF	TGTGCCAGCTCACCAGGAGCAGGGCTGAACTATGGCTACACCTTC	.	few	TRBJ1-2	TRBV18
CASNTHVQETQYF	TGTGCCAGCAATACTCACGTCCAAGAGACCCAGTACTTC	.	.	TRBJ2-5	TRBV14
CASSQESTGNSPLHF	TGCGCCAGCAGCCAAGAGAGTACAGGGAATTCACCCCTCCACTTT	.	.	TRBJ1-6	TRBV4-3
CASSIRGLQPQHF	TGTGCCAGTTCGATCAGGGGGCTTCAGCCCCAGCATTTT	TRBD1	.	TRBJ1-5	TRBV19
CASSLKGGDGNTIYF	TGTGCCAGCAGCTTGAAAGGGGGGGACGGAAACACCATATATTTT	.	.	TRBJ1-3	TRBV7-2
CASSTGHNYEQYF	TGTGCCAGTAGTACTGGACATAACTACGAGCAGTACTTC	.	few	TRBJ2-7	TRBV19
CAWSGRNQPQHF	TGTGCCTGGAGTGGGCGCAATCAGCCCCAGCATTTT	.	.	TRBJ1-5	TRBV30
CASVPGQPYSYEQYF	TGTGCCAGCGTTCCGGGACAGCCTTACTCCTACGAGCAGTACTTC	TRBD1	.	TRBJ2-7	TRBV2
CASSSGQGALGEQYF	TGTGCCAGCAGTTCCGGACAGGGGGCCCTGGGGGAGCAGTACTTC	TRBD1	.	TRBJ2-7	TRBV6-1
CASSVSRDRYYEQYF	TGTGCCAGTAGTGTCTCCCGGGACAGATACTACGAGCAGTACTTC	TRBD1	many	TRBJ2-7	TRBV19
CASSSKREGSETQYF	TGTGCCAGCAGTTCCAAGCGGGAGGGATCTGAGACCCAGTACTTC	TRBD2	.	TRBJ2-5	TRBV6-6
CASSLDITEAFF	TGTGCCAGCAGCTTAGACATCACTGAAGCTTTCTTT	.	few	TRBJ1-1	TRBV13
CASSLVTETNYGYTF	TGTGCCAGCAGCTTGGTTACTGAGACTAACTATGGCTACACCTTC	.	few	TRBJ1-2	TRBV5-5
CATSRGTGNSYTF	TGTGCCACCAGCAGAGGGACAGGGAACAGCTACACCTTC	TRBD1	few	TRBJ1-2	TRBV15
CASSETGGYGYTF	TGCGCCAGCAGCGAGACAGGGGGCTATGGCTACACCTTC	TRBD1	.	TRBJ1-2	TRBV5-1
CASSQDWATSGYEQYF	TGCGCCAGCAGCCAAGATTGGGCGACTAGCGGGTACGAGCAGTACTTC	TRBD2	medium-sized	TRBJ2-7	TRBV4-3
CASSYELAGSTDTQYF	TGTGCCAGCAGTTACGAACTAGCGGGGAGTACAGATACGCAGTATTTT	TRBD2	once	TRBJ2-3	TRBV6-2/TRBV6-3
CASSFSGYEQYF	TGTGCCAGCAGCTTTTCAGGATACGAGCAGTACTTC	.	few	TRBJ2-7	TRBV7-2
CASSLMAGYTGELFF	TGTGCCAGCAGTTTGATGGCGGGATACACCGGGGAGCTGTTTTTT	.	.	TRBJ2-2	TRBV27
CASSFPSGTGGANTEAFF	TGTGCCAGCAGCTTTCCCTCCGGGACAGGAGGGGCGAACACTGAAGCTTTCTTT	TRBD1	.	TRBJ1-1	TRBV7-6
CASSIETTVRSPLHF	TGTGCCAGTAGTATAGAAACGACAGTACGATCACCCCTCCACTTT	.	few	TRBJ1-6	TRBV19
CAISAPGLADNEQFF	TGTGCCATCAGTGCCCCGGGACTAGCGGACAATGAGCAGTTCTTC	TRBD2	.	TRBJ2-1	TRBV10-3
CASSSSTSYEQYF	TGTGCCAGCAGTTCTAGCACCTCCTACGAGCAGTACTTC	.	.	TRBJ2-7	TRBV28
CASSATGVGNTIYF	TGTGCCAGCAGCGCAACAGGGGTTGGAAACACCATATATTTT	TRBD1	.	TRBJ1-3	TRBV7-2
CASSVIAGGYNEQFF	TGCGCCAGCAGTGTTATAGCGGGGGGTTACAATGAGCAGTTCTTC	TRBD2	.	TRBJ2-1	TRBV10-2
CATSGAQETQYF	TGTGCCACCTCAGGGGCCCAAGAGACCCAGTACTTC	.	.	TRBJ2-5	TRBV10-3
CASSAGYNTQYF	TGTGCCAGCAGTGCCGGGTATAATACGCAGTATTTT	.	once	TRBJ2-3	TRBV2